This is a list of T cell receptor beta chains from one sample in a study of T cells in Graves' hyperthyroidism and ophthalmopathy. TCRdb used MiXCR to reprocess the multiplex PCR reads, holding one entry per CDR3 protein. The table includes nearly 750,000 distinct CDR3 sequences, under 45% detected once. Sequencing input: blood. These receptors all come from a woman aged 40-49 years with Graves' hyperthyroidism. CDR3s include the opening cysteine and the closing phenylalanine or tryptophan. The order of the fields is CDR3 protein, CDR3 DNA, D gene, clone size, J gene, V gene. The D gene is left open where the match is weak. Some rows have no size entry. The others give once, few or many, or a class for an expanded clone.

CDR3: CASSHASEGPGELFF; DNA: TGTGCCAGCAGTCACGCCTCTGAGGGGCCCGGGGAGCTGTTTTTT; D: .; size: once; J: TRBJ2-2; V: TRBV6-5
CDR3: CSARDLGQNNSPLHF; DNA: TGCAGTGCTAGAGATCTTGGACAGAATAATTCACCCCTCCACTTT; D: .; size: few; J: TRBJ1-6; V: TRBV20-1
CDR3: CASRGGENTEAFF; DNA: TGTGCTAGTCGGGGAGGGGAGAACACTGAAGCTTTCTTT; D: .; size: few; J: TRBJ1-1; V: TRBV12-5
CDR3: CASWLQGDNQPQHF; DNA: TGTGCCAGCTGGCTACAGGGGGACAATCAGCCCCAGCATTTT; D: TRBD1; size: .; J: TRBJ1-5; V: TRBV2
CDR3: CASSLAPPRRFLEQYF; DNA: TGTGCCAGCAGTTTAGCGCCTCCACGGAGGTTCCTCGAGCAGTACTTC; D: .; size: few; J: TRBJ2-7; V: TRBV12-3/TRBV12-4
CDR3: CASRVGTSAYNEQFF; DNA: TGTGCCAGCAGGGTCGGTACTAGCGCCTACAATGAGCAGTTCTTC; D: TRBD2; size: few; J: TRBJ2-1; V: TRBV12-3/TRBV12-4
CDR3: CASSSTGGPGNTIYF; DNA: TGTGCCAGCAGCTCTACAGGGGGACCTGGAAACACCATATATTTT; D: TRBD1; size: .; J: TRBJ1-3; V: TRBV7-2
CDR3: CSAAPRVTQETQYF; DNA: TGCAGCGCCGCCCCGAGGGTGACCCAAGAGACCCAGTACTTC; D: .; size: many; J: TRBJ2-5; V: TRBV29-1
CDR3: CASSQVVGQTASGYTF; DNA: TGCGCCAGCAGCCAAGTTGTCGGACAGACAGCAAGTGGCTACACCTTC; D: .; size: many; J: TRBJ1-2; V: TRBV4-3
CDR3: CSARATTAFF; DNA: TGCAGTGCTAGGGCTACAACGGCTTTCTTT; D: .; size: once; J: TRBJ1-1; V: TRBV20-1
CDR3: CASSLFLRGSDDEQYF; DNA: TGTGCCAGCAGCTTATTCCTCCGCGGGAGTGACGACGAGCAGTACTTC; D: TRBD2; size: many; J: TRBJ2-7; V: TRBV7-2
CDR3: CASSQDLGEAWGELFF; DNA: TGCGCCAGCAGCCAAGATTTAGGAGAGGCGTGGGGGGAGCTGTTTTTT; D: .; size: few; J: TRBJ2-2; V: TRBV4-3
CDR3: CATGEGSAYNEQFF; DNA: TGTGCCACTGGGGAGGGGTCGGCCTACAATGAGCAGTTCTTC; D: TRBD2; size: .; J: TRBJ2-1; V: TRBV24-1
CDR3: CSARSHRGDSPLHF; DNA: TGCAGTGCTAGGAGCCATCGAGGGGATTCACCCCTCCACTTT; D: .; size: many; J: TRBJ1-6; V: TRBV20-1
CDR3: CASSPPRTLSRSNQPQHF; DNA: TGTGCCAGCAGTCCCCCCCGGACTCTATCTAGGAGCAATCAGCCCCAGCATTTT; D: .; size: .; J: TRBJ1-5; V: TRBV11-1
CDR3: CASSGLTGNQPQHF; DNA: TGTGCCAGTAGTGGCCTGACAGGTAATCAGCCCCAGCATTTT; D: .; size: .; J: TRBJ1-5; V: TRBV19
CDR3: CASSPVGAGMTYEQYF; DNA: TGTGCCAGCAGCCCCGTGGGGGCGGGGATGACCTACGAGCAGTACTTC; D: .; size: .; J: TRBJ2-7; V: TRBV7-9
CDR3: CASAWQAYSYEQYF; DNA: TGTGCCAGTGCGTGGCAGGCCTACTCCTACGAGCAGTACTTC; D: .; size: many; J: TRBJ2-7; V: TRBV19
CDR3: CAISYNGGVNEKLFF; DNA: TGTGCCATCAGTTACAACGGGGGCGTTAATGAAAAACTGTTTTTT; D: .; size: .; J: TRBJ1-4; V: TRBV6-5
CDR3: CASSIRQGRFGNQPQHF; DNA: TGTGCCAGCAGTATACGACAGGGGAGGTTCGGCAATCAGCCCCAGCATTTT; D: TRBD1; size: .; J: TRBJ1-5; V: TRBV9
CDR3: CASSQGLAGNQETQYF; DNA: TGTGCCAGCAGCCAAGGTCTAGCGGGGAACCAAGAGACCCAGTACTTC; D: TRBD2; size: .; J: TRBJ2-5; V: TRBV7-9
CDR3: CASSPGPVNYGYTF; DNA: TGTGCCAGCAGCCCAGGACCGGTAAACTATGGCTACACCTTC; D: .; size: few; J: TRBJ1-2; V: TRBV12-3/TRBV12-4
CDR3: CASSVDSGVTAGELFF; DNA: TGTGCCAGCAGCGTAGATAGCGGGGTTACAGCCGGGGAGCTGTTTTTT; D: TRBD2; size: .; J: TRBJ2-2; V: TRBV9
CDR3: CASSHPIIYGYTF; DNA: TGTGCCAGCAGTCACCCGATCATCTATGGCTACACCTTC; D: .; size: .; J: TRBJ1-2; V: TRBV6-6
CDR3: CASSVDRNNQPQHF; DNA: TGTGCCAGCAGCGTGGACAGGAACAATCAGCCCCAGCATTTT; D: TRBD1; size: few; J: TRBJ1-5; V: TRBV7-2
CDR3: CASSPSTGINENLFF; DNA: TGTGCCAGCAGCCCGTCGACAGGAATTAATGAAAACCTGTTTTTT; D: .; size: .; J: TRBJ1-4; V: TRBV14
CDR3: CSARDSATNEKLFF; DNA: TGCAGTGCTCGTGACAGTGCAACTAATGAAAAACTGTTTTTT; D: .; size: many; J: TRBJ1-4; V: TRBV20-1
CDR3: CASSPDQGPGHGYTF; DNA: TGTGCCAGCTCACCAGACCAGGGGCCAGGGCATGGCTACACCTTC; D: .; size: .; J: TRBJ1-2; V: TRBV7-2
CDR3: CASSLVSGTNYEQYF; DNA: TGTGCCAGCAGCTTAGTGAGTGGGACCAACTACGAGCAGTACTTC; D: .; size: many; J: TRBJ2-7; V: TRBV7-8
CDR3: CASSYGGALGGLSYEQYF; DNA: TGTGCCAGCAGTTACGGGGGGGCCTTAGGGGGGTTGTCCTACGAGCAGTACTTC; D: TRBD2; size: .; J: TRBJ2-7; V: TRBV7-9
CDR3: CASSPNNAEWNEQYF; DNA: TGCGCCAGCAGCCCGAACAACGCGGAGTGGAACGAGCAGTACTTC; D: .; size: few; J: TRBJ2-7; V: TRBV4-1
CDR3: CASTTLGGGSSTEAFF; DNA: TGTGCCAGCACGACCTTGGGAGGGGGCTCGAGCACTGAAGCTTTCTTT; D: TRBD1; size: .; J: TRBJ1-1; V: TRBV5-5
CDR3: CASSLEGGETQFF; DNA: TGTGCCAGCAGCCTGGAGGGGGGAGAGACCCAGTTCTTC; D: .; size: .; J: TRBJ2-1; V: TRBV3-1
CDR3: CAIKGTSLNTGELFF; DNA: TGTGCCATCAAGGGGACTAGCCTTAACACCGGGGAGCTGTTTTTT; D: TRBD2; size: many; J: TRBJ2-2; V: TRBV10-3
CDR3: CASRKQGERNEAFF; DNA: TGTGCCAGCAGAAAACAGGGGGAACGTAATGAAGCTTTCTTT; D: TRBD1; size: .; J: TRBJ1-1; V: TRBV6-5